The text below deals with one T cell receptor beta chain. Its target is unknown. This specimen belongs to a study of OX40 agonist ivuxolimab in advanced cancers. Study-wide background: A male proportion of over 70% was recorded, with mean age roughly 60 years and range about 20 to 85. Broader study findings: Normalized T-cell clonal expansion was also low in some nonresponders. At doses 0.1 to 3.0 mg/kg, CD4+ and CD8+ clones expanded.

Germline V gene sequence: CDR1 SGHRS, CDR2 YFSETQ. This CDR3 is built from 21 residues. Trimming removed 8 bases at V and 2 bases at J, with 32 bases between. Clones were sequenced by immunoSEQ multiplex PCR, and TCRdb holds only the in-frame ones, with some missing. The repertoire holds tens of thousands of clones, with around 80% as singletons. Sequences were derived from CD4+ or CD8+ T cells sorted from blood, sampled in a trial of the OX40 agonist ivuxolimab. This receptor was obtained from an adult with an advanced solid tumor such as melanoma, head and neck, liver or kidney cancer. The chain is built from TRBV5-1 and TRBJ2-6; the D gene could be TRBD1 or TRBD2 (5 bases each). This CDR3 is CASRGAAMSGQGVPGANVLTF. CDR3 in DNA: TGCGCCAGTCGGGGAGCAGCTATGTCGGGGCAGGGAGTCCCTGGGGCCAACGTCCTGACTTTC.